This T cell receptor beta chain was found in a study of metastatic and nonmetastatic thyroid tumors. Study as a whole: Patients with malignant and benign thyroid disease provided blood and tumor or nodule tissue, whose repertoires were compared.

This clone was detected ten times or more. With MiXCR, TCRdb called clones anew from the PCR reads. The repertoire consists of approximately 30,000 clones, with under 25% occurring once and the leading ten covering roughly 2.2%. Thyroid surgery had not been preceded by any treatment in any patient. This TCR was sampled from a female donor with papillary thyroid cancer or a benign thyroid nodule (not recorded which). Some clones in this sample may be carry-over from other donors' samples. The material sequenced was blood.

CDR3 protein: CASSQGGQQYF. The CDR3 nucleotides are TGTGCCAGCAGCCAAGGGGGGCAGCAGTACTTC. The chain employs TRBV4-2 and TRBJ2-7, with TRBD1 as a possible D gene (6 bases). The CDR3 consists of 11 residues. Trimming took 1 base from V and 8 from J, leaving 6 bases between them. Germline V gene sequence: CDR1 LGHNA, CDR2 YNFKEQ.